A selection of T cell receptor beta chains follows, all from one sample in a study of cytomegalovirus exposure and HLA in healthy donors. This table comes from immunoSEQ multiplex PCR, and its TCRdb copy is limited to in-frame clones, with some not included. The sample shows 130,000 or so clones, around three quarters of them seen only once. Material for sequencing was PBMCs. The source of these receptors is a man aged 18 to 30 in good health and CMV-seropositive. Each CDR3 is given with its conserved first and last residue. A D gene is named only where the DNA matches it firmly. Expanded clones are given a class, and other clones once, few, many or no size at all.

>TRBV10-3|.|.|TRBJ1-5|18
TGTGCCATCAGTGAGAAGATGGGGGGGAGGAGGGACAATCAGCCCCAGCATTTT
CAISEKMGGRRDNQPQHF
>TRBV6-5|.|once|TRBJ1-2|13
TGTGCCAGCAGTGAAGCGCGGACAAATGGCTACACCTTC
CASSEARTNGYTF
>TRBV5-1|TRBD1|.|TRBJ1-3|16
TGCGCCAGCAGCTGGAAGGGACAGGAGCCTGGAAACACCATATATTTT
CASSWKGQEPGNTIYF
>TRBV11-3|TRBD2|.|TRBJ2-1|16
TGTGCCAGCAGCTTAGGAGCGGGGTCAGACTACAATGAGCAGTTCTTC
CASSLGAGSDYNEQFF
>TRBV5-5|.|.|TRBJ2-1|15
TGTGCCAGCAGCTTTACAGGGGGGGGCCCCAGTGAGCAGTTCTTC
CASSFTGGGPSEQFF
>TRBV20-1|.|.|TRBJ1-1|11
TGCAGTGCTGTCAGGATCACTGAAGCTTTCTTT
CSAVRITEAFF
>TRBV5-1|.|.|TRBJ1-1|15
TGCGCCAGCAGCTTGGCACAGGGTGTCGGCACTGAAGCTTTCTTT
CASSLAQGVGTEAFF
>TRBV14|.|once|TRBJ1-2|13
TGTGCCAGCAGCCAACTAAGGGGCTATGGCTACACCTTC
CASSQLRGYGYTF
>TRBV5-1|.|.|TRBJ2-3|16
TGCGCCAGCAGCTTGGGAGGAACTCTCAGCACAGATACGCAGTATTTT
CASSLGGTLSTDTQYF
>TRBV6-5|.|.|TRBJ1-5|15
TGTGCCAGCACCTTGAGGACGGGGAGCAATCAGCCCCAGCATTTT
CASTLRTGSNQPQHF
>TRBV5-1|.|.|TRBJ1-1|15
TGCGCCAGCAGCTTGGAACAGGGATTCTTCTCTGAAGCTTTCTTT
CASSLEQGFFSEAFF